Presented here are 12 T cell receptor beta chains from one specimen sequenced in a study of memory CD4+ T cells and cytomegalovirus serostatus. Single viable CD3+CD4+CD8-CD45RO+ cells were sorted as the memory CD4+ T cells. Libraries were prepared by immunoSEQ multiplex PCR; TCRdb keeps only in-frame clonotypes and omits some of them. In the table there are 55,000 to 65,000 clones, more than 70% of which are singletons. The sequencing input was memory CD4+ T cells from blood. The receptors were gathered from an adult in good health and CMV-seronegative. Some clones in this sample may be carry-over from other donors' samples.

This chain joins TRBV30 and TRBJ2-5, with D hard to call. Trimming took 2 bases from V and 2 from J, leaving 12 bases between them. The CDR3 loop spans 14 amino acids. Germline CDR1 GTSNPN, CDR2 SVGIG (reference sequence). The CDR3 sequence: CAWSSPPAQETQYF. The DNA of the CDR3 is TGTGCCTGGAGTTCACCCCCAGCTCAAGAGACCCAGTACTTC. The full variable domain, in which reference TRBV30 and TRBJ2-5 provide the parts outside the CDR3, is SQTIHQWPATLVQPVGSPLSLECTVEGTSNPNLYWYRQAAGRGLQLLFYSVGIGQISSEVPQNLSASRPQDRQFILSSKKLLLSDSGFYLCAWSSPPAQETQYFGPGTRLLVL.

The chain combines TRBV6-1 with TRBJ2-7, with no clear D. V lost 7 bases to trimming and J lost 1 base, with 11 bases between them. The length of the CDR3 is 13 residues. Germline CDR1 reads MNHNS; CDR2 reads SASEGT. CDR3: CASINTDSYEQYF. CDR3 nucleotide sequence: TGTGCCAGCATAAATACGGATTCCTACGAGCAGTACTTC.

This clone was seen just once. The V gene is TRBV29-1, the J gene TRBJ1-2; the match to TRBD1 covers 11 bases. There are 13 residues in the CDR3. The V segment lost 4 bases and the J segment 4 bases; nucleotides outside the gene matches: 2. Germline CDR1 SQVTM, CDR2 ANQGSEA. The CDR3 protein is CSVGTGGPYGYTF. Written as DNA, the CDR3 is TGCAGCGTTGGGACAGGGGGCCCCTATGGCTACACCTTC.

The count of this clone is one. The CDR3, as DNA: TGTGCCAGCAGCGCCTCGGGACTACGGGGAGAGACCCAGTACTTC. This codes for CASSASGLRGETQYF. The chain links TRBV7-3 to TRBJ2-5, with 7 bases lining up with TRBD2. The CDR3 is 15 amino acids. Germline V gene sequence: CDR1 SGHTA, CDR2 FQGTGA. V was pared by 5 bases and J by 4 bases, with 10 bases of the junction left unmatched.

The chain links TRBV5-8 to TRBJ2-5; TRBD1 matches at 11 bases. Trimming cost V 4 bases and J 4 bases; bases outside gene matches: 6. Germline V gene sequence: CDR1 SGHTS, CDR2 YDEGEE. The CDR3 loop spans 15 amino acids. The CDR3: CASSGGTGGGETQYF. The CDR3, as DNA: TGTGCCAGCAGCGGCGGGACAGGGGGAGGAGAGACCCAGTACTTC.

The chain joins TRBV7-3 to TRBJ2-7; 12 nucleotides match TRBD1. J gave up 8 bases and V 3 bases, and 5 bases lay outside the gene matches. The CDR3 extends over 14 amino acids. The germline V gene encodes CDR1 SGHTA and CDR2 FQGTGA. The CDR3 region has the DNA TGTGCCAGCAGCTTCCGGGACAGGGGGCCTAAGCAGTACTTC. As protein: CASSFRDRGPKQYF.

V is TRBV9 and J is TRBJ2-1; D is unresolved. V lost 0 bases and J lost 0, with 7 bases in between. The germline gives CDR1 SGDLS, CDR2 YYNGEE. The length of the CDR3 is 15 residues. DNA for the CDR3: TGTGCCAGCAGCGTAGGGCAGAGCTCCTACAATGAGCAGTTCTTC. Translating gives CASSVGQSSYNEQFF.

This chain connects TRBV27 to TRBJ2-2, with unresolved D. Trimming took 6 bases from V and 1 from J, leaving 12 bases between them. The CDR3 has 15 amino acids. Germline values: CDR1 MNHEY, CDR2 SMNVEV (reference sequence). Here the CDR3 DNA reads TGTGCCAGCAGACGAGGCGGTGGGAACACCGGGGAGCTGTTTTTT. It codes for CASRRGGGNTGELFF.

This rearrangement joins TRBV7-9 to TRBJ2-1; 11 bases are a match to TRBD2. V trimming: 4 bases; J trimming: 6 bases; junction bases outside the gene matches: 2. This CDR3 comprises 14 residues. CDR1 is SEHNR, CDR2 FQNEAQ, per germline (reference sequence). This CDR3 reads CASSWGTSGNEQFF. CDR3 sequence (DNA): TGTGCCAGCAGCTGGGGGACTAGCGGCAATGAGCAGTTCTTC.

The J gene is TRBJ2-2, the V gene TRBV19, with 7 bases fitting TRBD2. CDR1 and CDR2 from the germline V gene are LNHDA and SQIVND (reference sequence). V trimming: 3 bases; J trimming: 4 bases; junction bases outside the gene matches: 5. The CDR3 is made up of 15 amino acids. CDR3 nucleotide sequence: TGTGCCAGTAGTATGTTTGCGGGAGTCACCGGGGAGCTGTTTTTT. Translation: CASSMFAGVTGELFF.

For the CDR3, the DNA is TGTGCCAGCAGTGAGGGAAACGTCTACGAGCAGTACTTC. This translates into CASSEGNVYEQYF. V is TRBV6-1 and J is TRBJ2-7; D unclear. This CDR3 comprises 13 residues. With 3 bases removed from V and 3 bases from J, the gap between germline ends came to 9 bases. The V gene's germline CDR1 is MNHNS and CDR2 SASEGT.

The CDR3 region has the DNA TGTGCCAGCAGTGAACCAGGTACAGAGAACACTGAAGCTTTCTTT. It encodes CASSEPGTENTEAFF. The chain recombines TRBV25-1 with TRBJ1-1; D unresolved. This CDR3 has 15 amino acids. Germline V gene data show CDR1 as MGHDK and CDR2 as SYGVNS. V gave up 2 bases and J gave up 1 base, with 11 bases separating them.